This T cell receptor (beta chain) was obtained from a study of regulatory T cells in long-lasting Graves disease. Investigators prepared the TCR beta libraries by applying iRepertoire HTBI primers and Arm-PCR of CDR3 regions. TCRdb re-called the multiplex PCR reads with MiXCR, one entry per CDR3 protein. Among some 400,000 distinct CDR3 sequences, 15% were seen once, and the ten largest hold 16%. Described time point: newly diagnosed GD, antithyroid drugs for less than 3 months. The TCR library was made from RNA that had been extracted from PBMCs in TRIzol. These data were also filed under a second study, of T cells in Graves' hyperthyroidism and ophthalmopathy.

This specimen consisted of peripheral blood mononuclear cells (PBMCs), obtained at new diagnosis, from a patient treated with antithyroid drugs. The sequence was obtained from a woman younger than 45 with Graves disease.

The CDR3 loop reads CASSVTKIYNEQFF. For the CDR3, the DNA is TGTGCCAGCAGTGTAACGAAAATATACAATGAGCAGTTCTTC. The chain joins TRBV2 to TRBJ2-1; D not certain. The CDR3 is 14 residues long. V was trimmed by 4 bases and J by 4 bases, leaving 11 bases between them. Germline loops: CDR1 SNHLY, CDR2 FYNNEI.